A single sample is the source of the 7 T cell receptor beta chains below, sequenced in a study of blood T cell repertoires in COVID-19. The assay was immunoSEQ multiplex PCR, and TCRdb's table has in-frame clones only and misses some. The data hold about 180,000 clones, with around 83% observed a single time. Sequencing was done on a sample of peripheral blood. These receptors were collected from a human donor in a cohort sampled during active COVID-19.

This chain links TRBV27 with TRBJ1-5; D uncertain. CDR3 length equals 13 residues. The germline gives CDR1 MNHEY, CDR2 SMNVEV (reference sequence). Trimming took 6 bases from V and 3 from J, leaving 9 bases between them. The DNA of the CDR3 is TGTGCCAGCAGCCGACATACCAATCAGCCCCAGCATTTT. Residues: CASSRHTNQPQHF.

V gene TRBV7-6 combines with J gene TRBJ1-6; perhaps TRBD1 as D (5 bases). CDR1 is SGHVS and CDR2 is FNYEAQ in the germline V gene. Trimming cost V 2 bases and J 6 bases, with 8 bases left between them. The CDR3 loop spans 14 amino acids. The CDR3, as DNA: TGTGCCAGCAGCTTACCAGGGCCTAATTCACCCCTCCACTTT. Encoded protein: CASSLPGPNSPLHF.

This clone was seen once. The gene calls are TRBV19 and TRBJ1-1, with D possibly matching TRBD1 (5 bases). The CDR3 runs to 14 residues. The V gene lost 3 bases and the J gene lost 5 bases, with 13 bases spanning the gap. Germline CDR1 reads LNHDA; CDR2 reads SQIVND (reference sequence). Here the CDR3 DNA reads TGTGCCAGTAGTATCCCAGGGCCAAGAACTGAAGCTTTCTTT. It codes for CASSIPGPRTEAFF.

This chain joins TRBV20-1 and TRBJ2-7; the D gene is possibly TRBD2 (5 bases). The CDR3 is made up of 11 amino acids. The germline V and J ends were trimmed by 3 bases and 2 bases, with 5 bases remaining between them. The germline V gene has CDR1 DFQATT and CDR2 SNEGSKA (reference sequence). This chain's CDR3 is CSARGAYEQYF. CDR3 coding DNA: TGCAGTGCTAGGGGAGCCTACGAGCAGTACTTC.

J is TRBJ1-2 and V is TRBV27, with D uncertain. The germline CDR1 and CDR2 sequences are MNHEY and SMNVEV (reference sequence). The germline V and J ends were trimmed by 5 bases and 5 bases, with 12 bases remaining between them. This CDR3 has 13 residues. The CDR3 spells CASSDIRGYGYTF. CDR3 DNA sequence: TGTGCCAGCAGTGATATCCGAGGGTATGGCTACACCTTC.

The V gene is TRBV24-1, the J gene TRBJ2-5; 10 positions agree with TRBD1. Germline CDR1 is KGHDR and CDR2 is SFDVKD. The trim removed 3 bases at V and 4 bases at J, leaving 4 bases unmatched. The CDR3 extends over 15 amino acids. This chain's CDR3 is CATSDTRTGGETQYF. The CDR3 nucleotides are TGTGCCACCAGTGATACACGGACAGGGGGAGAGACCCAGTACTTC.

The genes are TRBV18 and TRBJ1-4; 11 bases fit TRBD1. Germline CDR1 is KGHSH and CDR2 is LQKENI. Trimming took 3 bases from V and 8 from J; bases not matched to a gene: 14. The CDR3 extends over 18 amino acids. The CDR3 DNA reads as TGTGCCAGCTCACCGCCGGGACAGGGGGTTTACCGGGGAGAAAAACTGTTTTTT. It translates to CASSPPGQGVYRGEKLFF.